Listed here is a single TCR beta chain. The entry originates in a study of PD-1 blockade in classical Hodgkin lymphoma. Time point described: newly diagnosed, previously untreated cHL patient sample. Trimming removed 7 bases at V and 0 bases at J, with 12 bases between. The CDR3 spans 14 residues. The germline gives CDR1 MDHEN, CDR2 SYDVKM. TCRdb's table, derived via immunoSEQ multiplex PCR, lists solely in-frame clones and lacks some. The sample records approximately 30,000 clones, just over 90% being singletons. The chain uses TRBV28 and TRBJ2-5, with D possibly being TRBD2 (7 bases). Sequencing used peripheral blood mononuclear cells (PBMCs). The source is a human donor with classical Hodgkin lymphoma. CDR3 DNA: TGTGCCAGCAATTGGGGGGGCTACCAAGAGACCCAGTACTTC. Protein product: CASNWGGYQETQYF.